In its sample, the clone carrying this T cell receptor beta chain was seen many times. Its cognate antigen is unknown. Amplified regions were TCR beta CDR3 sequences from RNA transcripts. TCR CDR3 regions were first amplified by RT-PCR with HTBI primers. MiXCR, applied by TCRdb to the multiplex PCR reads, yields one record per CDR3 protein. The data hold 500,000 to 600,000 distinct CDR3 sequences, with about half observed a single time. Those patients with uncontrolled infection, other autoimmune disease, pregnancy or lactation were excluded. The CDR3 has 13 residues. The V and J ends lost 6 bases and 10 bases, in that order; junction bases with no gene match: 1. This record belongs to a study of T cells in Graves' hyperthyroidism and ophthalmopathy. Study observations and caveats: Clonotypes that were expanded in thyroid above 0.001 mostly appeared in blood too. The model predicted ophthalmopathy a median around six months before onset.

The V gene is TRBV12-3 or TRBV12-4, the J gene TRBJ1-6; 12 nucleotides match TRBD1. Sequences were obtained from peripheral blood or thyroid tissue (not recorded which). The receptor comes from an adult woman with Graves' disease, either hyperthyroidism or ophthalmopathy (not recorded which). The CDR3 DNA sequence: TGTGCCAGCAGGGGACAGGGGGCATCACCCCTCCACTTT. Translation: CASRGQGASPLHF.